The next 28 T cell receptor beta chains were all read from a single sample in a study of regulatory T cells in long-lasting Graves disease. TCR beta libraries were built with iRepertoire HTBI primers and Arm-PCR of CDR3 regions. TCRdb independently ran MiXCR on the multiplex PCR reads; one entry per CDR3 protein. The data contain 400,000 to 550,000 distinct CDR3 sequences, about 15% of them seen just once; the ten biggest clones take up roughly 17%. Described time point: newly diagnosed GD, antithyroid drugs for less than 3 months. There was RNA extracted from PBMCs, and the TCR library was made from it. This sample was shared with a second study, whose subject was T cells in Graves' hyperthyroidism and ophthalmopathy.

Sequencing used peripheral blood mononuclear cells (PBMCs), obtained at new diagnosis, from a patient treated with antithyroid drugs. These receptors all come from a woman in her thirties with Graves disease.

The V call is TRBV28, the J call TRBJ1-5; D gene ambiguous. Germline V lookup: CDR1 MDHEN, CDR2 SYDVKM. The V end lost 3 bases, the J end lost 6 bases, and 18 bases lay between the germline ends. The CDR3 is 16 residues long. The CDR3 DNA follows: TGTGCCAGCAGTTTTCCTGAAGGCTTGGGCGGTCAGCCCCAGCATTTT. Residues: CASSFPEGLGGQPQHF.

This clonotype has at least ten counts. The CDR3 here is CASSLGQGRSEQYF. The CDR3 DNA reads TGTGCCAGCAGCCTAGGACAGGGACGATCCGAGCAGTACTTC. The chain joins TRBV3-1 to TRBJ2-7, with 8 bases matching TRBD1. Germline V CDR1 and CDR2: LGHDT, YNNKEL (reference sequence). V shed 4 bases, J shed 6 bases, and the junction held 8 bases outside the gene matches. The CDR3 runs 14 residues.

There are many counts of this clonotype. CDR3: CASSLLLAGMGNEQFF. The CDR3 bases are TGTGCCAGCAGCTTGTTACTAGCGGGAATGGGGAATGAGCAGTTCTTC. The chain links TRBV7-2 to TRBJ2-1, with 10 positions matching TRBD2. Germline CDR1 SGHTA, CDR2 FQGNSA. V dropped 3 bases and J dropped 7; count of bases not matched to a gene: 9. This CDR3 has 16 amino acids.

V gene TRBV6-2 or TRBV6-3 combines with J gene TRBJ1-2; the D gene is possibly TRBD1 (6 bases). Per the germline V gene, CDR1 is MNHEY and CDR2 is SVGEGT. This CDR3 is 14 amino acids long. Trimming took 2 bases from V and 2 from J, leaving 9 bases between them. For the CDR3, the DNA is TGTGCCAGCAGTTACACAGGGAGAAACTATGGCTACACCTTC. Its translation: CASSYTGRNYGYTF.

Worth noting for this clonotype: A much larger clone lies a single base off, so this may be a read error. This sequence joins TRBV29-1 and TRBJ2-3; 7 nucleotides align to TRBD1. V was pared by 8 bases and J by 1 base, with 9 bases of the junction left unmatched. Germline V lookup: CDR1 SQVTM, CDR2 ANQGSEA. The CDR3 consists of 14 residues. CDR3: CSPLKTGGTDTQYF. The CDR3 nucleotides read TGCAGCCCATTGAAAACAGGGGGCACAGATACGCAGTATTTT.

This clonotype appeared many times. The chain couples TRBV12-3 or TRBV12-4 to TRBJ2-7; either TRBD1 or TRBD2 may fit D (5 bases each). The CDR3 contains 14 residues. V gave up 2 bases and J gave up 0 bases, with 8 bases separating them. CDR3 loop: CASSLTGASYEQYF. DNA of the CDR3: TGTGCCAGCAGTTTAACCGGGGCCTCCTACGAGCAGTACTTC.

The chain joins TRBV5-4 to TRBJ2-3; TRBD2 aligns across 14 bases. The V gene end was trimmed by 0 bases and the J gene end by 0 bases; junction bases not matched to a gene: 6. The CDR3 extends over 19 amino acids. Germline V gene lookup returns CDR1 SGHNT and CDR2 YYREEE (reference sequence). CDR3 nucleotide sequence: TGTGCCAGCAGCTTGGGAGGACTAGCGGGAGGCTTTAGCACAGATACGCAGTATTTT. Its protein is CASSLGGLAGGFSTDTQYF.

In its sample, this clonotype was seen many times. V gene TRBV11-1 combines with J gene TRBJ2-1, with 14 bases fitting TRBD2. Germline V gene lookup returns CDR1 SGHAT and CDR2 FQDESV (reference sequence). The CDR3 extends over 15 amino acids. Germline trimming cut 4 bases from V and 7 bases from J; bases unmatched to any gene: 3. Here the CDR3 DNA reads TGTGCCAGCAGCTGGGGACTAGCGGGGGTGAATGAGCAGTTCTTC. Protein sequence: CASSWGLAGVNEQFF.

The sample holds many counts of this clonotype. This CDR3 reads CASSQARPSPGEKLFF. The CDR3 nucleotides are TGTGCCAGCAGCCAAGCCCGGCCGTCCCCGGGTGAAAAACTGTTTTTT. This chain links TRBV14 with TRBJ1-4; no clear D. Per the germline V gene, CDR1 is SGHDN and CDR2 is FVKESK. With 1 base removed from V and 7 bases from J, the gap between germline ends came to 16 bases. The CDR3 runs to 16 residues.

This clonotype occurred many times. The CDR3, as DNA: TGCGCCAGCAGAACAACTAGCGGGAGGGCCATCGGGGAGCTGTTTTTT. It codes for CASRTTSGRAIGELFF. The rearrangement links TRBV5-1 to TRBJ2-2; 13 positions agree with TRBD2. J lost 7 bases, V lost 5 bases, and 8 bases had no gene match. The length of the CDR3 is 16 residues. The V gene's germline CDR1 is SGHRS and CDR2 YFSETQ.

Regarding this clonotype: It is likely a read error: a sequence one base away is far more abundant. CDR3 in amino acids: CASTPGGGEKFF. The CDR3 DNA sequence: TGTGCCAGCACCCCCGGAGGGGGGGAGAAGTTCTTC. The chain uses TRBV11-2 and TRBJ2-4; D is possibly TRBD2 (7 bases). The CDR3 consists of 12 residues. The V gene's germline CDR1 is SGHAT and CDR2 FQNNGV. The complete variable domain, with remaining parts taken from reference TRBV11-2 and TRBJ2-4, reads EAGVAQSPRYKIIEKRQSVAFWCNPISGHATLYWYQQILGQGPKLLIQFQNNGVVDDSQLPKDRFSAERLKGVDSTLKIQPAKLEDSAVYLCASTPGGGEKFFGAGTRLSVL.

This clonotype was seen only a few times. The CDR3 spells CSARVLDRYEQYF. DNA for the CDR3: TGCAGTGCTAGAGTCCTGGACCGCTACGAGCAGTACTTC. This rearrangement joins TRBV20-1 to TRBJ2-7; D not resolved. The CDR3 runs to 13 residues. Germline CDR1 reads DFQATT; CDR2 reads SNEGSKA (reference sequence). V shed 1 base and J shed 3 bases, with 10 bases lying between them.

The table lists this clonotype with many counts. The chain carries TRBV29-1 and TRBJ2-7; the D is unclear. From germline, CDR1 is SQVTM and CDR2 ANQGSEA. V gave up 6 bases and J gave up 1 base, with 10 bases separating them. This CDR3 has 12 amino acids. CDR3 region: CSVELVSYEQYF. CDR3 sequence (DNA): TGCAGCGTAGAGCTAGTATCCTACGAGCAGTACTTC.

This clonotype has a count of ten or more. This CDR3 is CASSLSILSYEQYF. For the CDR3, the DNA is TGTGCCAGCAGTTTATCTATCCTGTCCTACGAGCAGTACTTC. The chain carries TRBV27 and TRBJ2-7; D ambiguous. The CDR3 sequence is 14 residues long. The germline CDR1 and CDR2 sequences are MNHEY and SMNVEV (reference sequence). V was shortened by 0 bases and J by 1 base, with 7 bases between the two germline ends.

The chain uses TRBV27 and TRBJ2-2; 10 nucleotides match TRBD2. The CDR3 is 15 residues long. From germline, CDR1 is MNHEY and CDR2 SMNVEV (reference sequence). The junction had 4 bases not matched to a gene; V was cut back by 6 bases and J by 3 bases. The CDR3 region has the DNA TGTGCCAGCAGCTGGACTAGCGGTTACACCGGGGAGCTGTTTTTT. This translates into CASSWTSGYTGELFF.

This clonotype was detected only a few times. Possible read error: a much larger clone is one base away. The genes are TRBV12-3 or TRBV12-4 and TRBJ2-1, with a weak D call TRBD2 (5 bases). This CDR3 has 15 amino acids. Trimming stripped 4 bases from V and 8 bases from J, with 18 bases between. In nucleotides, the CDR3 is TGTGCCAGCAGTTCCGGGATCAGGTGGGCCGATGAGCAGTTCTTC. This sequence encodes CASSSGIRWADEQFF.

At least ten counts were recorded for this clonotype. This chain links TRBV5-1 with TRBJ2-1; D gene unclear. Trimming left V 4 bases short and J 8 bases short, with 16 bases between. The CDR3 is made up of 14 amino acids. Germline V gives CDR1 SGHRS, CDR2 YFSETQ. CDR3 sequence (DNA): TGCGCCAGCAGCACCCTGACTTCAAGTCATGAGCAGTTCTTC. Translation: CASSTLTSSHEQFF.

The V gene is TRBV20-1, the J gene TRBJ2-3; D unresolved. The CDR3 sequence is 15 residues long. Trimming removed 0 bases from V and 3 bases from J, with 13 bases in between. The germline gives CDR1 DFQATT, CDR2 SNEGSKA (reference sequence). The CDR3 nucleotides read TGCAGTGCTAGAGATCCCCTCCTCAATACAGATACGCAGTATTTT. Encoded protein: CSARDPLLNTDTQYF.

This clonotype was seen ten or more times. The gene calls are TRBV5-8 and TRBJ2-1; 9 bases match TRBD2. Germline loops: CDR1 SGHTS, CDR2 YDEGEE. The V segment lost 5 bases and the J segment 2 bases; nucleotides outside the gene matches: 5. This CDR3 has 15 amino acids. CDR3 residues: CASSPSGIAYNEQFF. CDR3 sequence (DNA): TGTGCCAGCAGTCCTAGCGGGATAGCCTACAATGAGCAGTTCTTC.

This clonotype was observed many times. The chain links TRBV30 to TRBJ2-1; perhaps TRBD2 as D (5 bases). This CDR3 spans 12 amino acids. With 4 bases removed from V and 7 bases from J, the gap between germline ends came to 11 bases. Germline V gene lookup returns CDR1 GTSNPN and CDR2 SVGIG (reference sequence). CDR3: CAWKAGSNEQFF. The CDR3 DNA sequence: TGTGCCTGGAAGGCTGGGAGTAATGAGCAGTTCTTC.

The chain has TRBV7-2 and TRBJ2-5; no clear D. Trimming took 1 base from V and 4 from J, leaving 13 bases between them. Germline-derived CDR1 and CDR2 are SGHTA and FQGNSA. The CDR3 extends over 15 amino acids. As DNA, the CDR3 is TGTGCCAGCAGCTTAGGGGTAGGGTTTGGAGAGACCCAGTACTTC. Translated: CASSLGVGFGETQYF.

Ten or more counts support this clonotype. The genes are TRBV27 and TRBJ2-7, with TRBD2 identical over 10 bases. CDR3 size: 15 residues. Germline V gene sequence: CDR1 MNHEY, CDR2 SMNVEV (reference sequence). The junction had 7 bases not matched to a gene; V was cut back by 5 bases and J by 3 bases. In nucleotides, the CDR3 is TGTGCCAGCAGTGCCCGGACTAGCGGTGGCTACGAGCAGTACTTC. It yields the protein CASSARTSGGYEQYF.

The rearrangement uses TRBV20-1 and TRBJ1-1; 8 nucleotides agree with TRBD1. The CDR3 contains 14 residues. The germline gives CDR1 DFQATT, CDR2 SNEGSKA (reference sequence). V gave up 5 bases and J gave up 1 base; unmatched junction bases: 6. The CDR3 DNA reads as TGCAGTGCTGCGACAGGGGCCTCGAACACTGAAGCTTTCTTT. This gives the protein CSAATGASNTEAFF.

Comment on this clonotype: A read error may be the cause here, since a much bigger clone is one base away. The V and J genes are TRBV2 and TRBJ1-2; D gene unclear. CDR1 and CDR2 (germline): SNHLY, FYNNEI. The CDR3 is 14 amino acids. V was cut by 4 bases and J by 0 bases, with 9 bases left in between. CDR3 amino acids: CASSAGRTNYGYTF. CDR3 nucleotides: TGTGCCAGCAGTGCGGGCAGAACTAACTATGGCTACACCTTC.

This clonotype was counted a few times. This chain joins TRBV3-1 and TRBJ2-7, with 11 bases aligning to TRBD2. Germline trimming cut 3 bases from V and 7 bases from J; bases unmatched to any gene: 14. The germline CDR1 and CDR2 sequences are LGHDT and YNNKEL (reference sequence). The CDR3 covers 17 residues. CDR3 sequence (DNA): TGTGCCAGCAGCCACCCACGAATAGCGGGAGGGCCGGGGGAGCAGTACTTC. Translation gives CASSHPRIAGGPGEQYF.

This clonotype was seen more than once but under ten times. A much larger clone differs by one base, so this may be a read error. J is TRBJ2-7 and V is TRBV30, with D tentatively TRBD1 or TRBD2 (5 bases each). V was cut by 4 bases and J by 5 bases, with 15 bases left in between. The CDR3 is made up of 13 amino acids. Germline V gives CDR1 GTSNPN, CDR2 SVGIG (reference sequence). The CDR3 sequence is CAWTGAMFHEQYF. Written as DNA, the CDR3 is TGTGCCTGGACCGGGGCAATGTTCCACGAGCAGTACTTC.

This sequence joins TRBV12-3 or TRBV12-4 and TRBJ1-1; perhaps TRBD1 as D (6 bases). The CDR3 loop spans 14 amino acids. V lost 7 bases to trimming and J lost 5 bases, with 17 bases between them. The CDR3 DNA sequence: TGTGCCAGCATCGTCAGGGGAGGTTTTACTGAAGCTTTCTTT. Translating it yields CASIVRGGFTEAFF.

In the case of this clonotype: Given a much more abundant clone one base away, this may be a read error. This chain uses TRBV12-3 or TRBV12-4 with TRBJ2-1, with a weak D call TRBD2 (5 bases). CDR3 size: 13 residues. Trimming took off 7 bases at V and 13 bases at J, with 20 bases between the two ends. The CDR3 nucleotides read TGTGCCAGCACGGGGTCGAACCCAGAGACCCAGTTCTTC. Its protein is CASTGSNPETQFF.